This TCR beta chain is from a study of shared clonotypes between healthy human individuals. The authors distributed each subset's genomic DNA evenly over several immunoSEQ plates. Libraries were prepared by immunoSEQ multiplex PCR; TCRdb keeps only in-frame clonotypes and omits some of them. The sample shows about 2.1 million clones, 90% to 95% of them seen only once. As defined, naive CD8 cells were CD45RO-negative and positively selected for CCR7, with terminally differentiated effector memory CD45RA+ cells excluded. The germline gives CDR1 SGHTA, CDR2 FQGTGA. This CDR3 has 13 residues. V was pared by 5 bases and J by 4 bases, with 11 bases between.

The source material was naive CD8+ T cells from PBMCs. The clonotype was recovered from a man aged 18-30 years in good health. Some clones in this sample may be carry-over from other donors' samples. This chain links TRBV7-3 with TRBJ1-1; D may be TRBD1 (5 bases). The CDR3 nucleotides read TGTGCCAGCAGCCCGACGAGGGGCACTGAAGCTTTCTTT. It encodes CASSPTRGTEAFF.